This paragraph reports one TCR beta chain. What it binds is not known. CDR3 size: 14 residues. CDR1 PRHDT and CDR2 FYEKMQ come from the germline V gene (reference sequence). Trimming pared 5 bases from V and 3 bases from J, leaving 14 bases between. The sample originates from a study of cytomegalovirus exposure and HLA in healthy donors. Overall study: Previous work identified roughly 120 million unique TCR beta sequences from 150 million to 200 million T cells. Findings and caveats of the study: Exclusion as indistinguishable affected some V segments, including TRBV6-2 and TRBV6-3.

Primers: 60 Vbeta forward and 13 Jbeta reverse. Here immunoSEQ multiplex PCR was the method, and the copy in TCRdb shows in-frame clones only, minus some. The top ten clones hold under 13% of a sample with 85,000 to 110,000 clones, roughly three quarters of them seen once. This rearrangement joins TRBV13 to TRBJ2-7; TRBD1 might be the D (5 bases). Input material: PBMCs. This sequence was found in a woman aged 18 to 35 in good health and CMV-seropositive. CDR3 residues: CASSPALRDYEQYF. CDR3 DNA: TGTGCCAGCAGCCCTGCCCTCAGGGACTACGAGCAGTACTTC.